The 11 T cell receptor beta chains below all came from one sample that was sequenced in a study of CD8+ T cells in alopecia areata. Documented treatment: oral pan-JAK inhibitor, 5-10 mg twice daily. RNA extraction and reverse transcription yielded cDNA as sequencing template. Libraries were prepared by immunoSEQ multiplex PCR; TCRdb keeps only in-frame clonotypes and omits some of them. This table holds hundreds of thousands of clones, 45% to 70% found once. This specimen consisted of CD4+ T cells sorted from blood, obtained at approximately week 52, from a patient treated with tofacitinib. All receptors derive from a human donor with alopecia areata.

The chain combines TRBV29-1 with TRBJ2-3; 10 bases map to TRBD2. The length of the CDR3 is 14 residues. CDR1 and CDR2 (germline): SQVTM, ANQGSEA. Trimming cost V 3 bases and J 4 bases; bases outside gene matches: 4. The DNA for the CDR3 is TGCAGCGTTGAGAGCGGGGGGGGCGCAGATACGCAGTATTTT. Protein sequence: CSVESGGGADTQYF.

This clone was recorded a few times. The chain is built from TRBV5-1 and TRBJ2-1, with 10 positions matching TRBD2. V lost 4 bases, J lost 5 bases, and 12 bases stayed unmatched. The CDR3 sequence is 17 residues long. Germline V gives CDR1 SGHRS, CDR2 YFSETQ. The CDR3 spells CASSIPPLAGANNEQFF. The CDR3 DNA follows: TGCGCCAGCAGCATTCCGCCTCTAGCGGGGGCAAACAATGAGCAGTTCTTC.

The DNA for the CDR3 is TGTGCCACCAGCAGAGTTGGGGGGGACACAGATACGCAGTATTTT. Its protein product is CATSRVGGDTDTQYF. This chain connects TRBV15 to TRBJ2-3; 7 nucleotides agree with TRBD2. Germline values: CDR1 LNHNV, CDR2 YYDKDF (reference sequence). The junction had 3 bases not matched to a gene; V was cut back by 1 base and J by 2 bases. The CDR3 extends over 15 amino acids.

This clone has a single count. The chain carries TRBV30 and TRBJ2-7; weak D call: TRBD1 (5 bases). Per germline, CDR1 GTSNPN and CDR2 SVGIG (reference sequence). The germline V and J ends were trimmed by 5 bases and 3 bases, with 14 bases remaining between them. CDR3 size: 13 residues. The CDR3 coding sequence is TGTGCCTGGGATCAGGGTTCGGGCTACGAGCAGTACTTC. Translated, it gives CAWDQGSGYEQYF. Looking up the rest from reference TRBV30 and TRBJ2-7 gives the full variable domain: SQTIHQWPATLVQPVGSPLSLECTVEGTSNPNLYWYRQAAGRGLQLLFYSVGIGQISSEVPQNLSASRPQDRQFILSSKKLLLSDSGFYLCAWDQGSGYEQYFGPGTRLTVT.

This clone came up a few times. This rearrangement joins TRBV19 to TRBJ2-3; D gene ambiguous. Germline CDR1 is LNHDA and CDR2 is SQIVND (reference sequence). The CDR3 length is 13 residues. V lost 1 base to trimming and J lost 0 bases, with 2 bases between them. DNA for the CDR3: TGTGCCAGTAGTATAGGGAGCACAGATACGCAGTATTTT. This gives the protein CASSIGSTDTQYF.

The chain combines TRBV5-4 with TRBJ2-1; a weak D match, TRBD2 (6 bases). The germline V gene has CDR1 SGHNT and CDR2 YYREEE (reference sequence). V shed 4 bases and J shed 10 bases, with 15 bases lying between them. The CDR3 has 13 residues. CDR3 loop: CASSPGTAVEQFF. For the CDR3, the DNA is TGTGCCAGCAGCCCGGGGACTGCCGTAGAGCAGTTCTTC.

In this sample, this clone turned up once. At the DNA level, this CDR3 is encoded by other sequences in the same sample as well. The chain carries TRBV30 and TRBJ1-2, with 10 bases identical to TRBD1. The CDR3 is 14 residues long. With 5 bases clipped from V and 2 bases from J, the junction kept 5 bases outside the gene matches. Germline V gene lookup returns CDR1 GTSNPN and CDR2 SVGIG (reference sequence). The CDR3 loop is CAWSPGQGNYGYTF. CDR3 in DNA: TGTGCCTGGTCCCCGGGACAGGGGAACTATGGCTACACCTTC.

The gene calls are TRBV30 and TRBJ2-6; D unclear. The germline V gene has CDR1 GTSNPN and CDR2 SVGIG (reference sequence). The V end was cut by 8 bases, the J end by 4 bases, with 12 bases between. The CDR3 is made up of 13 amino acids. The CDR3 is CAHRKAGANVLTF. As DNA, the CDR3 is TGTGCCCACCGGAAAGCCGGGGCCAACGTCCTGACTTTC.

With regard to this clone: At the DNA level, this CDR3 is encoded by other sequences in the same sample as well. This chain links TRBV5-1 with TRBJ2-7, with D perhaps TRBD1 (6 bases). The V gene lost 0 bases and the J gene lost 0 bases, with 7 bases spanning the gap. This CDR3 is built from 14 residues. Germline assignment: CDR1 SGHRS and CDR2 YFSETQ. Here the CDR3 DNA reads TGCGCCAGCAGCTTGGGAGGGGGCTCCTACGAGCAGTACTTC. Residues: CASSLGGGSYEQYF.

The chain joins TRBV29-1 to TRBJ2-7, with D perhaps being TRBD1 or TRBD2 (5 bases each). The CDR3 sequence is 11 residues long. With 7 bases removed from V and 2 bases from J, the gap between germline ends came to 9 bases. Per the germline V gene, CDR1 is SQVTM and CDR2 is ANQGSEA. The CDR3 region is CSGGEPYEQYF. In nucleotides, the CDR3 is TGCAGCGGAGGGGAACCCTACGAGCAGTACTTC.

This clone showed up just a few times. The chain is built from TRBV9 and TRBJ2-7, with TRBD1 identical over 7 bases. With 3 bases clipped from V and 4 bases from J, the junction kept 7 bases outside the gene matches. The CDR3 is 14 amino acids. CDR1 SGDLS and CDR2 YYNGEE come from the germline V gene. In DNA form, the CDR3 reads TGTGCCAGCAGCGCAGAGGGGGCGCAGTACGAGCAGTACTTC. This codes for CASSAEGAQYEQYF.